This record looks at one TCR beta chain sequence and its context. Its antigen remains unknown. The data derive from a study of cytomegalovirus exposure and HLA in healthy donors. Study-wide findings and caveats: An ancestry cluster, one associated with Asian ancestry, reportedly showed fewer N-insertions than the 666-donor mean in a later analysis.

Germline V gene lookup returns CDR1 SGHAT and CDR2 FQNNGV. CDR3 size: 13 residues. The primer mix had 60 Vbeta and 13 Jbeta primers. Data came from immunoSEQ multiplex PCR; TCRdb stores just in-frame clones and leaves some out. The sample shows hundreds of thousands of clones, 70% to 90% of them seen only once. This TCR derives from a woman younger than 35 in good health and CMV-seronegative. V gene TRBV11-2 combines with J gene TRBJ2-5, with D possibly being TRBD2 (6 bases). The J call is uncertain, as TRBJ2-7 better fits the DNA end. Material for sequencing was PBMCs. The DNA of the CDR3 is TGTGCCAGCGGAGGGATAAACTCCTACGAGCAGTACTTC. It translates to CASGGINSYEQYF.